One sample yielded the 6 T cell receptor beta chains listed below, sequenced in a study of T cell clones after liver transplantation. TCRdb keeps only in-frame clones here, not all; method: immunoSEQ multiplex PCR. The sample consists of under 60,000 clones, 60% to 80% of them appearing once. The sequencing here drew on CD4+ T cells from blood, taken at the 22-month timepoint. The receptors were sampled from a human patient who received a liver transplant. These T cells may partly come from the graft donor.

The rearrangement joins TRBV28 to TRBJ1-2; 7 bases fit TRBD1. The CDR3 length is 15 residues. Unmatched junction bases numbered 10, after V lost 5 bases and J lost 4 bases. Germline assignment: CDR1 MDHEN and CDR2 SYDVKM. The chain's CDR3 is CASSTTGKVPYGYTF. CDR3 coding DNA: TGTGCCAGCAGTACGACAGGGAAGGTCCCCTATGGCTACACCTTC.

The chain couples TRBV6-5 to TRBJ1-1; 10 bases line up with TRBD1. Germline assignment: CDR1 MNHEY and CDR2 SVGAGI. CDR3 length: 15 amino acids. V lost 5 bases to trimming and J lost 0 bases; unmatched junction nucleotides: 3. Here the CDR3 DNA reads TGTGCCAGCAGTCGGGACAGGGGCATGAACACTGAAGCTTTCTTT. Its translation is CASSRDRGMNTEAFF.

This clone showed up just a few times. The CDR3 DNA reads as TGTGCCAGCAGCCTGTCACGTACCGGGGAGCTGTTTTTT. Amino acids: CASSLSRTGELFF. This chain uses TRBV11-2 with TRBJ2-2; D gene unclear. CDR3 length: 13 residues. Germline CDR1 and CDR2: SGHAT and FQNNGV. V was cut by 5 bases and J by 5 bases, with 9 bases left in between.

This sequence joins TRBV7-3 and TRBJ1-2; 9 positions agree with TRBD1. J was trimmed by 7 bases and V by 5 bases; bases with no gene match: 11. In germline, CDR1 is SGHTA, CDR2 FQGTGA. CDR3 length: 15 residues. CDR3 protein: CASSPDRGWSGGYTF. The CDR3 nucleotides read TGTGCCAGCAGCCCGGACAGGGGTTGGTCGGGTGGCTACACCTTC.

A single count supports this clone. The rearrangement uses TRBV27 and TRBJ2-7; 7 bases line up with TRBD1. V shed 6 bases and J 6 bases; nucleotides not matched to a gene: 11. The CDR3 has 14 residues. Germline V lookup: CDR1 MNHEY, CDR2 SMNVEV (reference sequence). The CDR3 DNA follows: TGTGCCAGCAGCCAAAGACAGGGATCGATCGAGCAGTACTTC. It yields the protein CASSQRQGSIEQYF.

J is TRBJ2-3 and V is TRBV5-6, with 11 bases that match TRBD2. CDR1 SGHDT and CDR2 YYEEEE come from the germline V gene. Unmatched junction bases numbered 19, after V lost 4 bases and J lost 6 bases. The CDR3 extends over 19 amino acids. This chain's CDR3 is CASSPRIAGGAVERDTQYF. Written as DNA, the CDR3 is TGTGCCAGCAGCCCCCGGATAGCGGGGGGGGCAGTTGAAAGGGATACGCAGTATTTT.